This TCR beta chain was sequenced for a study of beta chain features in type 1 diabetes. Study results and caveats: Fewer insertions but more deletions were seen at VDJ junctions in type 1 diabetes patients.

The germline V gene has CDR1 MGHRA and CDR2 YSYEKL. This CDR3 has 14 residues. V gave up 0 bases and J gave up 7 bases, with 9 bases separating them. This clone was counted ten times or more. Antigen: not known. Expressed TCRB transcripts were sequenced, since all the RNA that had been isolated was reverse transcribed. TCRdb keeps only in-frame clones here, not all; method: immunoSEQ multiplex PCR. This table has under 300,000 clones, 8% appearing once. The chain joins TRBV4-1 to TRBJ2-2; no reliable D call. The source material was central memory CD4+ T cells from blood. The sequence derives from a woman under 30 in good health. The CDR3: CASSQDPRIGELFF. CDR3 coding DNA: TGCGCCAGCAGCCAAGATCCCCGGATCGGGGAGCTGTTTTTT.